Reported below is one T cell receptor (beta chain). Its target is unknown. This CDR3 has 16 amino acids. Germline V gene sequence: CDR1 MNHNY, CDR2 SVGAGI (reference sequence). V shed 6 bases and J 0 bases; nucleotides not matched to a gene: 8. Pre-culture CD4+ samples were sequenced deeply, targeting under 250,000 T cell genomes. TCRdb keeps only in-frame clones here, not all; method: immunoSEQ multiplex PCR. The table has roughly 110,000 clones, almost 95% seen once. Untouched CD4+ T cells were bead-isolated from PBMC at roughly 98% purity. The sample originates from a study of T cell repertoires and HLA-DP antigens. The study's findings and limits: Against one allele, clones undetected before culture averaged about 35%; against the other, approximately 51%. Sorted CD137+ cells had clonality around 0.39 against both alloantigens, versus around 0.04 pre-culture.

The specimen sequenced was CD4+ T cells from PBMCs. The gene calls are TRBV6-6 and TRBJ1-5; 7 nucleotides line up with TRBD1. The receptor comes from a woman between 18 and 29 years old in good health and CMV-seronegative. CDR3 DNA sequence: TGTGCCAGCAGCCGGACAGGAGCCTCTAGCAATCAGCCCCAGCATTTT. Translation: CASSRTGASSNQPQHF.